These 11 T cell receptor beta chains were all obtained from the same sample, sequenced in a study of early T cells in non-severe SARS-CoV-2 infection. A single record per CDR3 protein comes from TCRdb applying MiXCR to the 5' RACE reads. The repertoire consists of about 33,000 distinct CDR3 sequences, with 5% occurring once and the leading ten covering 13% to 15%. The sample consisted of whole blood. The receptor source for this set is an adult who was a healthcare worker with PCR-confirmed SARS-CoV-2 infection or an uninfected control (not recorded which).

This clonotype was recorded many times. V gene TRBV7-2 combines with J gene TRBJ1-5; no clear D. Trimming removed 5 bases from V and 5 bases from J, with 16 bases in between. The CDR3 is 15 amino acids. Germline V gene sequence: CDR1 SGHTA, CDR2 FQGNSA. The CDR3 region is CASSPLGGNHQPQHF. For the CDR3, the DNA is TGTGCCAGCAGCCCCCTAGGAGGGAATCATCAGCCCCAGCATTTT.

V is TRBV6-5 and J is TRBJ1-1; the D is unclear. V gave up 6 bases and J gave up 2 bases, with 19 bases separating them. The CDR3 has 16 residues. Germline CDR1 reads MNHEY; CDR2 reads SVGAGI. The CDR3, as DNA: TGTGCCAGCAGCTCACCGGGCGCCGGAGGTAACACTGAAGCTTTCTTT. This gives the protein CASSSPGAGGNTEAFF.

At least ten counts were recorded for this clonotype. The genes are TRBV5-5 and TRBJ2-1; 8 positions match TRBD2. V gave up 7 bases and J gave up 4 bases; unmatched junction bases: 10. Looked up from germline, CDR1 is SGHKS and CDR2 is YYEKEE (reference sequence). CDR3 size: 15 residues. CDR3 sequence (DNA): TGTGCCAGCGCCCGAACTAGCGGAGAATACAATGAGCAGTTCTTC. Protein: CASARTSGEYNEQFF.

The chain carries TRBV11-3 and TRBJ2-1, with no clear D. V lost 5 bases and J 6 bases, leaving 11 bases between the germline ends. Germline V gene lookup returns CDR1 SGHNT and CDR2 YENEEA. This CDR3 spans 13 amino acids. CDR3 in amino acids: CASSPKTINEQFF. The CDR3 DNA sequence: TGTGCCAGCAGCCCGAAGACCATCAATGAGCAGTTCTTC.

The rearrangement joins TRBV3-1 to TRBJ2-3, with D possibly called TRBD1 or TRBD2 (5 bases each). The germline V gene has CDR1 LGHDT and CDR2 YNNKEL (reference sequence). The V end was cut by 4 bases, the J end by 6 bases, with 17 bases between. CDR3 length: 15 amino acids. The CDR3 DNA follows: TGTGCCAGCAGCCTCGGGACCCCCGTCGGCGATACGCAGTATTTT. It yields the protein CASSLGTPVGDTQYF.

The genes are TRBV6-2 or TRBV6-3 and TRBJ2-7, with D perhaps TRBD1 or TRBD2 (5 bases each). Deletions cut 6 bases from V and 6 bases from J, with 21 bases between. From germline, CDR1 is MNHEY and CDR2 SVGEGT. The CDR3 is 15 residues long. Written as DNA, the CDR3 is TGTGCCAGCAGCAAGAATCCAGGGAGCGGCGGCGAGCAGTACTTC. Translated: CASSKNPGSGGEQYF.

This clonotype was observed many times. The CDR3 nucleotides read TGTGCCACCAGTGATACCAGCACCGGGGAGCTGTTTTTT. Amino acid sequence: CATSDTSTGELFF. The J gene is TRBJ2-2, the V gene TRBV24-1; D uncertain. The CDR3 is 13 residues long. Germline CDR1 KGHDR, CDR2 SFDVKD. Trimming removed 3 bases from V and 4 bases from J, with 5 bases in between.

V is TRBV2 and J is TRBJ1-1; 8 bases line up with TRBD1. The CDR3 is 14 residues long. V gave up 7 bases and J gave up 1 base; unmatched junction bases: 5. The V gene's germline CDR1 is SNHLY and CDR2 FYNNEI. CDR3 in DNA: TGTGCCAGCAAAAGGGGGACAGGGAACACTGAAGCTTTCTTT. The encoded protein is CASKRGTGNTEAFF. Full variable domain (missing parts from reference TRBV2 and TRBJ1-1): EPEVTQTPSHQVTQMGQEVILRCVPISNHLYFYWYRQILGQKVEFLVSFYNNEISEKSEIFDDQFSVERPDGSNFTLKIRSTKLEDSAMYFCASKRGTGNTEAFFGQGTRLTVV.

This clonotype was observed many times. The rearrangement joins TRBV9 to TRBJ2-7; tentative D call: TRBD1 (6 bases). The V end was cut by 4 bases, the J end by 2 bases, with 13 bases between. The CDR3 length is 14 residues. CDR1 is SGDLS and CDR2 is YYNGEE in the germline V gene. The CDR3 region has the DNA TGTGCCAGCAGCCCAGGGGTAAGCACCTACGAGCAGTACTTC. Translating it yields CASSPGVSTYEQYF.

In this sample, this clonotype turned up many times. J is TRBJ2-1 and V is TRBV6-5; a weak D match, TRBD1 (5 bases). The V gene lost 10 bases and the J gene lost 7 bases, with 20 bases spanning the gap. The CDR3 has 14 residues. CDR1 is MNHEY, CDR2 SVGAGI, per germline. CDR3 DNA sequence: TGTGCCACTCTACCTTCTATGAAGGGGAATGAGCAGTTCTTC. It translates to CATLPSMKGNEQFF.

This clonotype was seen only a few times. The CDR3 DNA sequence: TGTGCCAGCAGGTCGGGATACACTGAAGCTTTCTTT. It translates to CASRSGYTEAFF. The chain employs TRBV6-2 or TRBV6-3 and TRBJ1-1; D remains ambiguous. Germline CDR1 and CDR2: MNHEY and SVGEGT. The length of the CDR3 is 12 residues. Between the trimmed V and J ends, which lost 6 bases and 3 bases, there was a span of 8 bases.